The 14 T cell receptor beta chains below were found in one sample sequenced in a study of identical twins (dated by TCRdb to about 2016). The library was prepared using 5' RACE. The sequencer was an Illumina HiSeq 2000. TCRdb reworked the public reads: Q25 trimming with fastp, MiXCR clone assembly, productive beta chains retained. CDR3 protein duplicates are merged, each entry listing the most common genes and DNA. Here the sample has about 450,000 distinct CDR3 sequences; approximately 18% occur a single time. Roughly 12% of the sample is in the top ten clones. Sample: naive T cells sorted from blood. According to the study, the label for this sample's cell subset or site signals: cells isolated with a human naive T-cell isolation kit. The source of these receptors is a man in his fifties in good health.

This clonotype was seen many times. The J gene is TRBJ1-1, the V gene TRBV7-6, with D possibly being TRBD1 (5 bases). Per germline, CDR1 SGHVS and CDR2 FNYEAQ. Deletions cut 5 bases from V and 1 base from J, with 11 bases between. The CDR3 extends over 14 amino acids. CDR3 nucleotide sequence: TGTGCCAGCAGCCCGGGACTCGGGAACACTGAAGCTTTCTTT. It translates to CASSPGLGNTEAFF.

This clonotype was seen repeatedly, ten times or more. This chain connects TRBV7-9 to TRBJ1-1; D is unclear. The CDR3 runs to 13 residues. The V gene lost 5 bases and the J gene lost 5 bases, with 12 bases spanning the gap. Germline V gives CDR1 SEHNR, CDR2 FQNEAQ (reference sequence). For the CDR3, the DNA is TGTGCCAGCAGCCTCGCGGACCGAACTGAAGCTTTCTTT. Residues: CASSLADRTEAFF. Full variable domain (missing parts from reference TRBV7-9 and TRBJ1-1): DTGVSQNPRHKITKRGQNVTFRCDPISEHNRLYWYRQTLGQGPEFLTYFQNEAQLEKSRLLSDRFSAERPKGSFSTLEIQRTEQGDSAMYLCASSLADRTEAFFGQGTRLTVV.

This clonotype appeared many times. The rearrangement links TRBV4-3 to TRBJ1-2; tentatively, D is TRBD1 (5 bases). The CDR3 length is 13 residues. Trimming pared 4 bases from V and 11 bases from J, leaving 17 bases between. The germline CDR1 and CDR2 sequences are LGHNA and YSLEER. The CDR3 DNA is TGCGCCAGCAGCCTCACGGCAGGGCCCGAGTACACCTTC. Translated: CASSLTAGPEYTF.

This clonotype has a count of ten or more. The rearrangement joins TRBV24-1 to TRBJ2-7, with 8 bases lining up with TRBD2. The germline CDR1 and CDR2 sequences are KGHDR and SFDVKD. The CDR3 is 15 residues long. Germline trimming cut 2 bases from V and 2 bases from J; bases unmatched to any gene: 4. CDR3 protein: CATSDSTSATYEQYF. In DNA form, the CDR3 reads TGTGCCACCAGTGATTCGACTAGCGCGACCTACGAGCAGTACTTC.

This clonotype was seen more than once but under ten times. This chain links TRBV12-3 or TRBV12-4 with TRBJ2-2, with D perhaps TRBD1 (5 bases). V gave up 3 bases and J gave up 4 bases, with 9 bases separating them. The CDR3 contains 14 residues. CDR3 nucleotides: TGTGCCAGCAGTTTGGGGCAGCCCACCGGGGAGCTGTTTTTT. This sequence encodes CASSLGQPTGELFF.

V gene TRBV2 combines with J gene TRBJ2-5; D gene unclear. This CDR3 spans 13 amino acids. V dropped 7 bases and J dropped 2 bases, with 11 bases sitting between them. In germline, CDR1 is SNHLY, CDR2 FYNNEI. The DNA of the CDR3 is TGTGCCAGCAAGGGCAGCCCACAAGAGACCCAGTACTTC. Its translation: CASKGSPQETQYF.

In its sample, this clonotype was seen many times. The V and J genes are TRBV29-1 and TRBJ2-2; no definite D call. Germline lookup yields CDR1 SQVTM and CDR2 ANQGSEA. Trimming took off 6 bases at V and 4 bases at J, with 6 bases between the two ends. The CDR3 loop spans 11 amino acids. The CDR3 region is CSVQRTGELFF. The CDR3 DNA follows: TGCAGCGTGCAACGCACCGGGGAGCTGTTTTTT.

The chain combines TRBV30 with TRBJ2-1; 7 positions match TRBD2. The germline CDR1 and CDR2 sequences are GTSNPN and SVGIG (reference sequence). The junction had 9 bases not matched to a gene; V was cut back by 1 base and J by 9 bases. The CDR3 has 14 amino acids. CDR3 residues: CAWSAGLGGFEQFF. As DNA, the CDR3 is TGTGCCTGGAGTGCGGGACTCGGGGGGTTTGAGCAGTTCTTC.

This clonotype was detected a few times. The CDR3 sequence: CASSLYRASGNTIYF. The CDR3 bases are TGTGCCAGCAGCTTATACAGGGCCTCTGGAAACACCATATATTTT. The gene calls are TRBV7-2 and TRBJ1-3; D might be TRBD1 (6 bases). The CDR3 consists of 15 residues. Trimming took 2 bases from V and 0 from J, leaving 8 bases between them. CDR1 is SGHTA, CDR2 FQGNSA, per germline.

This sequence joins TRBV7-9 and TRBJ2-1; 11 positions match TRBD2. This CDR3 is 17 amino acids long. The germline gives CDR1 SEHNR, CDR2 FQNEAQ (reference sequence). After removal of 1 base from V and 4 bases from J, the junction contained 6 bases not matched to a gene. In nucleotides, the CDR3 is TGTGCCAGCAGCTTAGGAGTTACTAGCGGGGGTTACAATGAGCAGTTCTTC. Encoded protein: CASSLGVTSGGYNEQFF. The full variable domain, rest sourced from reference TRBV7-9 and TRBJ2-1, is DTGVSQNPRHKITKRGQNVTFRCDPISEHNRLYWYRQTLGQGPEFLTYFQNEAQLEKSRLLSDRFSAERPKGSFSTLEIQRTEQGDSAMYLCASSLGVTSGGYNEQFFGPGTRLTVL.

This clonotype has just a few counts. V and J are TRBV24-1 and TRBJ2-7; no clear D gene. Trimming removed 3 bases from V and 6 bases from J, with 5 bases in between. The CDR3 is 11 amino acids. Germline assignment: CDR1 KGHDR and CDR2 SFDVKD. The chain's CDR3 is CATSDGAEQYF. DNA of the CDR3: TGTGCCACCAGTGATGGTGCCGAGCAGTACTTC.

This chain joins TRBV27 and TRBJ1-2; 8 positions agree with TRBD1. This CDR3 comprises 14 residues. Germline V gene data show CDR1 as MNHEY and CDR2 as SMNVEV (reference sequence). V lost 4 bases, J lost 2 bases, and 3 bases stayed unmatched. CDR3 in amino acids: CASSYRGINYGYTF. In DNA form, the CDR3 reads TGTGCCAGCAGTTACAGGGGGATAAACTATGGCTACACCTTC.

V gene TRBV4-2 combines with J gene TRBJ2-1; D is perhaps TRBD1 or TRBD2 (5 bases each). CDR1 LGHNA and CDR2 YNFKEQ come from the germline V gene. The CDR3 has 16 residues. The V end lost 0 bases, the J end lost 5 bases, and 14 bases lay between the germline ends. The CDR3 sequence: CASSQDTGLLNNEQFF. The CDR3 DNA reads TGTGCCAGCAGCCAAGATACAGGACTGCTCAACAATGAGCAGTTCTTC.

This clonotype came up many times. The chain couples TRBV25-1 to TRBJ2-2, with TRBD1 matching over 9 bases. This CDR3 contains 13 residues. The V segment lost 6 bases and the J segment 5 bases; nucleotides outside the gene matches: 1. CDR1 and CDR2 from the germline V gene are MGHDK and SYGVNS. Here the CDR3 reads CASRDRGTGELFF. The CDR3 region has the DNA TGTGCCAGCAGAGACAGGGGGACCGGGGAGCTGTTTTTT.